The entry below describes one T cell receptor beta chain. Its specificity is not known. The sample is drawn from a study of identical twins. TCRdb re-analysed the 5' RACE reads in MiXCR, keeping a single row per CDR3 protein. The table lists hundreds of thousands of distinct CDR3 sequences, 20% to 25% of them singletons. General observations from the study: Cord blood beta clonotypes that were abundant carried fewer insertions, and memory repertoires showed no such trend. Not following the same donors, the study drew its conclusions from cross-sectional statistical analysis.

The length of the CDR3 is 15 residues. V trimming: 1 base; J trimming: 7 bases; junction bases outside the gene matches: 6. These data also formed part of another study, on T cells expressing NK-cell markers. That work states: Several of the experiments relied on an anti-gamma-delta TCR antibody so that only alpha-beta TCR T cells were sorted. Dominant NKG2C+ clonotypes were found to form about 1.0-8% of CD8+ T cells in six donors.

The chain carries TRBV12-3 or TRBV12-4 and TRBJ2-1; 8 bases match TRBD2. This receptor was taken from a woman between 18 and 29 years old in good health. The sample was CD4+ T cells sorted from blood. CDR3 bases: TGTGCCAGCAGTTTAGGGAGCGGGAGAGGAAATGAGCAGTTCTTC. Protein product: CASSLGSGRGNEQFF.